In this sample, the clone carrying this T cell receptor (beta chain) turned up a few times. The data are from a study of blood T cell repertoires in COVID-19. The wider study: Acute and convalescent COVID-19 specimens originated in the United States, Italy and Spain.

Methods used by the authors: Reference gene primers were amplified, and this amplification served to estimate nucleated cell counts. Sequencing was performed with immunoSEQ multiplex PCR; in TCRdb, only in-frame clones are kept and a portion is missing. D and trimming were read from the DNA, whereas the V and J calls and clone size are those reported in that table. This table has a few hundred thousand clones, about 86% appearing once. V shed 7 bases and J shed 3 bases, with 10 bases lying between them. The CDR3 is 11 residues long. In germline, CDR1 is SQVTM, CDR2 ANQGSEA. The chain combines TRBV29-1 with TRBJ2-7; a weak D match, TRBD1 (5 bases). The clonotype originates from a man older than 75 with acute or convalescent COVID-19. The specimen sequenced was peripheral blood. CDR3 amino acids: CSGVQGYEQYF. The CDR3 coding sequence is TGCAGCGGGGTGCAGGGCTACGAGCAGTACTTC.